The 18 T cell receptor beta chains reported below all come from one sample, sequenced in a study of CD8 T cells in Susac syndrome. An amount of RNA that ranged from roughly 0.5 to 1 ug was reverse transcribed with random hexamers. Via MiXCR, TCRdb re-called the immunoSEQ multiplex PCR reads, giving one row per CDR3 protein. The data contain hundreds of thousands of distinct CDR3 sequences, around 96% of them seen just once; the ten biggest clones take up 0.075% to 0.095%. Source material: CD4+ T cells from PBMCs. These receptors originate from a human donor with multiple sclerosis.

The gene calls are TRBV30 and TRBJ2-1; TRBD2 matches 7 bases. V lost 0 bases, J lost 3 bases, and 5 bases stayed unmatched. The CDR3 is 15 amino acids. Germline CDR1 and CDR2: GTSNPN and SVGIG (reference sequence). CDR3 in amino acids: CAWSVSLAVYNEQFF. CDR3 sequence (DNA): TGTGCCTGGAGTGTCTCCCTAGCGGTCTACAATGAGCAGTTCTTC. The whole variable domain, remainder taken from reference TRBV30 and TRBJ2-1, is SQTIHQWPATLVQPVGSPLSLECTVEGTSNPNLYWYRQAAGRGLQLLFYSVGIGQISSEVPQNLSASRPQDRQFILSSKKLLLSDSGFYLCAWSVSLAVYNEQFFGPGTRLTVL.

This rearrangement joins TRBV7-7 to TRBJ1-2; TRBD1 matches 7 bases. CDR3 length equals 15 residues. Germline V gene lookup returns CDR1 SSHAT and CDR2 FNYEAQ (reference sequence). Trimming removed 6 bases from V and 2 bases from J; junction bases left unmatched: 9. In nucleotides, the CDR3 is TGTGCCAGCAGTCCAGACTCGACAGGGAACTATGGCTACACCTTC. This codes for CASSPDSTGNYGYTF.

The chain combines TRBV12-3 or TRBV12-4 with TRBJ1-2, with unresolved D. The CDR3 is 13 amino acids. Trimming took 3 bases from V and 5 from J, leaving 10 bases between them. This CDR3 reads CASSLLNGYGYTF. The CDR3 DNA reads TGTGCCAGCAGTTTGTTAAACGGTTATGGCTACACCTTC.

This chain joins TRBV20-1 and TRBJ1-4, with TRBD1 identical over 10 bases. Germline CDR1 DFQATT, CDR2 SNEGSKA (reference sequence). CDR3 length: 16 residues. V lost 6 bases to trimming and J lost 4 bases; unmatched junction nucleotides: 11. The CDR3 sequence: CSAPWGTGALNEKLFF. In nucleotides, the CDR3 is TGCAGTGCCCCGTGGGGGACAGGGGCCCTTAATGAAAAACTGTTTTTT.

J is TRBJ1-5 and V is TRBV27; perhaps TRBD1 as D (5 bases). V dropped 2 bases and J dropped 5 bases, with 13 bases sitting between them. The CDR3 contains 15 residues. CDR1 MNHEY and CDR2 SMNVEV come from the germline V gene (reference sequence). The CDR3 sequence is CASSLQGSKDQPQHF. CDR3 DNA sequence: TGTGCCAGCAGTTTACAGGGTAGTAAGGATCAGCCCCAGCATTTT.

The V and J genes are TRBV19 and TRBJ2-1; 11 nucleotides line up with TRBD2. CDR3 length equals 13 residues. The germline gives CDR1 LNHDA, CDR2 SQIVND (reference sequence). Trimming took 5 bases from V and 14 from J; bases not matched to a gene: 8. Written as DNA, the CDR3 is TGTGCCAGTAGTGGACGACTAGCGGGAATTGAGTTCTTC. This codes for CASSGRLAGIEFF. Drawing the rest from reference TRBV19 and TRBJ2-1, the complete variable domain is DGGITQSPKYLFRKEGQNVTLSCEQNLNHDAMYWYRQDPGQGLRLIYYSQIVNDFQKGDIAEGYSVSREKKESFPLTVTSAQKNPTAFYLCASSGRLAGIEFFGPGTRLTVL.

The chain has TRBV7-2 and TRBJ2-5; perhaps TRBD2 as D (5 bases). Trimming removed 2 bases from V and 1 base from J, with 11 bases in between. This CDR3 comprises 15 residues. In germline, CDR1 is SGHTA, CDR2 FQGNSA. CDR3 sequence (DNA): TGTGCCAGCAGCTTAACACGAGGGTTCCAAGAGACCCAGTACTTC. Its translation is CASSLTRGFQETQYF.

The V gene is TRBV20-1, the J gene TRBJ1-2, with 7 bases lining up with TRBD1. The CDR3 totals 17 residues. CDR1 DFQATT and CDR2 SNEGSKA come from the germline V gene (reference sequence). Trimming removed 3 bases from V and 5 bases from J; junction bases left unmatched: 18. Here the CDR3 DNA reads TGCAGTGCTAGCGCAGCTAGGGACAGTTTGAGTGTATATGGCTACACCTTC. It translates to CSASAARDSLSVYGYTF.

This chain links TRBV28 with TRBJ2-1, with D tentatively TRBD2 (6 bases). The CDR3 runs 12 residues. The germline gives CDR1 MDHEN, CDR2 SYDVKM. Trimming took off 7 bases at V and 8 bases at J, with 12 bases between the two ends. CDR3 sequence (DNA): TGTGCCAGCAACACTAGGAGGGATGAGCAGTTCTTC. Encoded protein: CASNTRRDEQFF.

This chain uses TRBV9 with TRBJ2-7; D is perhaps TRBD1 or TRBD2 (5 bases each). Germline values: CDR1 SGDLS, CDR2 YYNGEE. Trimming left V 0 bases short and J 3 bases short, with 13 bases between. The CDR3 consists of 15 residues. The CDR3 nucleotides read TGTGCCAGCAGCGTAGACTCAGGGAGAGGCTACGAGCAGTACTTC. Protein sequence: CASSVDSGRGYEQYF.

V is TRBV27 and J is TRBJ2-1, with TRBD2 matching 13 bases. The V gene end was trimmed by 3 bases and the J gene end by 8 bases; junction bases not matched to a gene: 7. Per germline, CDR1 MNHEY and CDR2 SMNVEV (reference sequence). This CDR3 has 16 residues. The CDR3 protein is CASSFTWTSGRYEQFF. In DNA, the CDR3 is TGTGCCAGCAGTTTCACGTGGACTAGCGGGAGATATGAGCAGTTCTTC.

The rearrangement links TRBV18 to TRBJ1-5; D is undetermined. V lost 3 bases and J lost 7, with 10 bases in between. This CDR3 comprises 13 residues. CDR1 and CDR2 from the germline V gene are KGHSH and LQKENI. Written as DNA, the CDR3 is TGTGCCAGCTCACCGGGGAACGGGCAGCCCCAGCATTTT. This sequence encodes CASSPGNGQPQHF.

The rearrangement joins TRBV29-1 to TRBJ1-1; D call uncertain. V was cut by 4 bases and J by 2 bases, with 11 bases left in between. The CDR3 extends over 13 amino acids. In germline, CDR1 is SQVTM, CDR2 ANQGSEA. The CDR3: CSVAGQGNTEAFF. CDR3 DNA sequence: TGCAGCGTTGCAGGCCAAGGTAACACTGAAGCTTTCTTT.

The chain joins TRBV2 to TRBJ2-1; D is undetermined. The V end was cut by 2 bases, the J end by 6 bases, with 5 bases between. CDR1 and CDR2 from the germline V gene are SNHLY and FYNNEI. This CDR3 has 12 residues. The CDR3 nucleotides are TGTGCCAGCAGTGAATCGGGCAATGAGCAGTTCTTC. This encodes CASSESGNEQFF.

The V gene is TRBV19, the J gene TRBJ1-2; a possible D gene is TRBD1 (6 bases). The CDR3 spans 13 residues. Germline CDR1 and CDR2: LNHDA and SQIVND (reference sequence). V lost 3 bases and J 7 bases, leaving 12 bases between the germline ends. CDR3 DNA: TGTGCCAGTAGTATCCGGGGGGCCGGTGGCTACACCTTC. Translating it yields CASSIRGAGGYTF.

This sequence joins TRBV28 and TRBJ1-2, with D perhaps matching TRBD1 (6 bases). The V gene's germline CDR1 is MDHEN and CDR2 SYDVKM. V gave up 8 bases and J gave up 4 bases, with 14 bases separating them. The CDR3 loop spans 13 amino acids. CDR3 region: CASLAGGLYGYTF. In DNA, the CDR3 is TGTGCCAGCCTAGCGGGGGGGCTCTATGGCTACACCTTC.

This rearrangement joins TRBV29-1 to TRBJ1-5; tentative D call: TRBD1 (5 bases). Trimming took off 6 bases at V and 1 base at J, with 10 bases between the two ends. The CDR3 has 13 amino acids. Germline V gene data show CDR1 as SQVTM and CDR2 as ANQGSEA. CDR3 region: CSVRDGSNQPQHF. CDR3 sequence (DNA): TGCAGCGTGAGGGACGGAAGCAATCAGCCCCAGCATTTT.

The chain carries TRBV10-2 and TRBJ2-1, with D possibly being TRBD2 (6 bases). The CDR3 is 14 residues long. The V end was cut by 4 bases, the J end by 7 bases, with 14 bases between. Per germline, CDR1 WSHSY and CDR2 SAAADI. DNA for the CDR3: TGCGCCAGCAGTGGGGGACTCCGCGGGAATGAGCAGTTCTTC. Translated, it gives CASSGGLRGNEQFF.